The rows below give T cell receptor beta chains drawn from one sample of a study of STAT5B mutations in CD4+ large granular lymphocyte leukemia. This table comes from immunoSEQ multiplex PCR, and its TCRdb copy is limited to in-frame clones, with some not included. The table lists about 30,000 clones, 70% to 85% of them singletons. The source material was CD4+ T cells from blood buffy coats. The receptors here all came from a human donor in good health. Each CDR3 is given with its conserved first and last residue. Each record gives: CDR3 DNA, CDR3 protein, V gene, clone size, J gene, D gene. D genes are given only for firm matches. Rows may omit the clone size; those that give it use once, few, many or a size class.

DNA: TGTGCCAGTAGTTCCCTGGACAGGCTCATGAACACTGAAGCTTTCTTT; CDR3: CASSSLDRLMNTEAFF; V: TRBV19; size: .; J: TRBJ1-1; D: TRBD1
DNA: TGTGCCAGCAGCTTAGATGGTCAGAGTAATCAGCCCCAGCATTTT; CDR3: CASSLDGQSNQPQHF; V: TRBV7-2; size: .; J: TRBJ1-5; D: .
DNA: TGTGCCAGCAGCTTGGGTGAGCTCAGGAGGGCGAACACCGGGGAGCTGTTTTTT; CDR3: CASSLGELRRANTGELFF; V: TRBV5-4; size: .; J: TRBJ2-2; D: .
DNA: TGTGCTAGTGGTTCCTACCATTTCGCCGGGGGCTGGGAGCTGTTTTTT; CDR3: CASGSYHFAGGWELFF; V: TRBV12-5; size: .; J: TRBJ2-2; D: .
DNA: TGTGCCAGCAGGGCCTCCGGGACCACGGGAGGCTACACCTTC; CDR3: CASRASGTTGGYTF; V: TRBV2; size: .; J: TRBJ1-2; D: .
DNA: TGTGCCAGCAGTGCCCTAGGGGAGACCCAGTACTTC; CDR3: CASSALGETQYF; V: TRBV27; size: .; J: TRBJ2-5; D: .
DNA: TGTGCCAGTAGACCCCAGGTGAACACTGAAGCTTTCTTT; CDR3: CASRPQVNTEAFF; V: TRBV19; size: .; J: TRBJ1-1; D: .
DNA: TGTGCCAGCAGTTCGAGGCCAGGGGGCTCCTACGAGCAGTACTTC; CDR3: CASSSRPGGSYEQYF; V: TRBV2; size: few; J: TRBJ2-7; D: TRBD1
DNA: TGTGCCATCGATTCAGGGAATGCTGAAGCTTTCTTT; CDR3: CAIDSGNAEAFF; V: TRBV10-3; size: few; J: TRBJ1-1; D: .
DNA: TGTGCCAGCATCCCGACAGGGTATGGTAACACCATATATTTT; CDR3: CASIPTGYGNTIYF; V: TRBV28; size: .; J: TRBJ1-3; D: TRBD1
DNA: TGTGCCAGTAGTATAAGCCGACAGCGGCTTTTCACCGGGGAGCTGTTTTTT; CDR3: CASSISRQRLFTGELFF; V: TRBV19; size: .; J: TRBJ2-2; D: .
DNA: TGTGCCAGCAGCCAAGACAGCTATAACACTGAAGCTTTCTTT; CDR3: CASSQDSYNTEAFF; V: TRBV7-8; size: .; J: TRBJ1-1; D: .
DNA: TGTGCCAGCAGTTACTCCACGGACAGACCCTACGAGCAGTACTTC; CDR3: CASSYSTDRPYEQYF; V: TRBV6-5; size: .; J: TRBJ2-7; D: .